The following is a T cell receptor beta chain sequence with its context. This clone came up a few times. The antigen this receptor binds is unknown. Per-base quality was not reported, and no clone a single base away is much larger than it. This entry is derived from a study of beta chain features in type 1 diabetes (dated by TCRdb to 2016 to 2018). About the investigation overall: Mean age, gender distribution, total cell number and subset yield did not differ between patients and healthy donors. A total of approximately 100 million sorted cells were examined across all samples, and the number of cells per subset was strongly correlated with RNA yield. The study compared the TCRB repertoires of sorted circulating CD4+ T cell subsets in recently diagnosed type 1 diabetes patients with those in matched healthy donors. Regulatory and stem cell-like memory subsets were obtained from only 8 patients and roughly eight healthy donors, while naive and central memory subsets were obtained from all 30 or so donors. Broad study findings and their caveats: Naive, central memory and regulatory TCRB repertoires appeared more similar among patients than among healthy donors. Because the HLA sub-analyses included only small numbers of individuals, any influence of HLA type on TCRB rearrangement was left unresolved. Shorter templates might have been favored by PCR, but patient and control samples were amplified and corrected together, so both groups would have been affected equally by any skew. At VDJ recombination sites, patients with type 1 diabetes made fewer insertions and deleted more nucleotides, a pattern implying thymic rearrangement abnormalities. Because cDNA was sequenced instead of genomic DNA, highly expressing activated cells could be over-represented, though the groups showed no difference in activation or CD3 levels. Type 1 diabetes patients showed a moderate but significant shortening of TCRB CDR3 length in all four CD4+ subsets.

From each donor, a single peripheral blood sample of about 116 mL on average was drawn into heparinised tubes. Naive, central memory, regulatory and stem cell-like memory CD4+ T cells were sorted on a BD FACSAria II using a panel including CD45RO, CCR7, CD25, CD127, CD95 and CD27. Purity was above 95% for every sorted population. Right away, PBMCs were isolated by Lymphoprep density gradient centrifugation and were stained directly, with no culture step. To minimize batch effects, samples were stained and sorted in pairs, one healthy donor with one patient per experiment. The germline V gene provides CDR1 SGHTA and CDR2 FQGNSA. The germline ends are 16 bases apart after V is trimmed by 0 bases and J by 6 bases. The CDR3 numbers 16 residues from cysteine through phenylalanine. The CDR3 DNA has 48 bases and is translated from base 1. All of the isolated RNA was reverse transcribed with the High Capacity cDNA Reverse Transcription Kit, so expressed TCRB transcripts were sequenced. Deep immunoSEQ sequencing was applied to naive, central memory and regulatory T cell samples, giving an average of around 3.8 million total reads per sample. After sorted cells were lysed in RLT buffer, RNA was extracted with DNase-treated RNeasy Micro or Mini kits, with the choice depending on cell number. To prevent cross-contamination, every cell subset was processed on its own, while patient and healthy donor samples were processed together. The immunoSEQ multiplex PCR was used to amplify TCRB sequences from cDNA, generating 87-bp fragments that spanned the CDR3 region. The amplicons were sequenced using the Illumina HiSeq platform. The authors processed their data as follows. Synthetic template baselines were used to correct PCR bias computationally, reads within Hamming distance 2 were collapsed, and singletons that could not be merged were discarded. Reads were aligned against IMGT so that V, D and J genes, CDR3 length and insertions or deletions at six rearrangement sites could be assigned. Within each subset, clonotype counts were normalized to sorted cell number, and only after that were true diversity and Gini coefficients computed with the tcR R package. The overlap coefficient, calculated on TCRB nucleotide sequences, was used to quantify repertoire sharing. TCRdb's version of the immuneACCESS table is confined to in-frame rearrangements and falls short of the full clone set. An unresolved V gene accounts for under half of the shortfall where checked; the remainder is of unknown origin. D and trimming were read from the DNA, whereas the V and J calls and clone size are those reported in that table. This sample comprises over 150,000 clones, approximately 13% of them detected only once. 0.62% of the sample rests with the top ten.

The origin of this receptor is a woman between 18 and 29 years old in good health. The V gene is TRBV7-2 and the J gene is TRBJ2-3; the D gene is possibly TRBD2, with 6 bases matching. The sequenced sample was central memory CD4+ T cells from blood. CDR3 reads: CASSLAKGGVRDTQYF. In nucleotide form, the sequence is TGTGCCAGCAGCTTAGCGAAGGGCGGGGTTCGGGATACGCAGTATTTT.